Each of the 32 T cell receptor beta chains below was sequenced from the same sample in a study of cytomegalovirus exposure and HLA in healthy donors. The PCR contained 60 Vbeta and 13 Jbeta primers. The protocol was immunoSEQ multiplex PCR, while the TCRdb copy is restricted to in-frame clones and leaves out a portion. The sample has 72,000 or so clones; around 78% are singletons. The sequenced sample was PBMCs. The receptors come from a man aged 18 to 30 in good health and CMV-seropositive.

V gene TRBV6-1 combines with J gene TRBJ1-1, with a possible D match to TRBD1 (5 bases). With 5 bases removed from V and 6 bases from J, the gap between germline ends came to 16 bases. In germline, CDR1 is MNHNS, CDR2 SASEGT. The CDR3 has 14 residues. CDR3 sequence reads: CASSQQEVSAEAFF. CDR3 in DNA: TGTGCCAGCAGTCAACAGGAAGTTTCTGCTGAAGCTTTCTTT.

The chain combines TRBV14 with TRBJ2-5, with a tentative D call TRBD2 (6 bases). Trimming left V 0 bases short and J 4 bases short, with 15 bases between. The CDR3 runs 16 residues. The V gene's germline CDR1 is SGHDN and CDR2 FVKESK. The CDR3 nucleotides are TGTGCCAGCAGCCAAGAATCGTGGCGGAGGGCAGAGACCCAGTACTTC. This gives the protein CASSQESWRRAETQYF.

This clone is a singleton in its sample. This chain connects TRBV2 to TRBJ1-1, with 10 bases that match TRBD1. The CDR3 is made up of 14 amino acids. Per germline, CDR1 SNHLY and CDR2 FYNNEI. J lost 5 bases, V lost 9 bases, and 9 bases had no gene match. The CDR3 sequence is CARHDRGQRTEAFF. The CDR3 DNA follows: TGTGCCAGACACGACAGGGGGCAGAGGACTGAAGCTTTCTTT.

The CDR3 DNA sequence: TGTGCCTGGAATTATGGCGGGGGGGCGGTCAATGAGCAGTTCTTC. This gives the protein CAWNYGGGAVNEQFF. The chain employs TRBV30 and TRBJ2-1; 9 positions agree with TRBD2. Germline V gene lookup returns CDR1 GTSNPN and CDR2 SVGIG (reference sequence). V trimming: 4 bases; J trimming: 6 bases; junction bases outside the gene matches: 10. The CDR3 has 15 amino acids.

This chain connects TRBV10-3 to TRBJ1-2, with 10 bases matching TRBD1. V dropped 6 bases and J dropped 3; count of bases not matched to a gene: 4. CDR1 is ENHRY and CDR2 is SYGVKD in the germline V gene. The CDR3 runs to 14 residues. The CDR3 sequence: CAIRGQGPYYGYTF. For the CDR3, the DNA is TGTGCCATCAGGGGACAGGGGCCATACTATGGCTACACCTTC.

The rearrangement uses TRBV6-1 and TRBJ1-2, with 10 bases that match TRBD1. V shed 5 bases, J shed 3 bases, and the junction held 3 bases outside the gene matches. CDR3 size: 14 residues. Per the germline V gene, CDR1 is MNHNS and CDR2 is SASEGT. CDR3 bases: TGTGCCAGCAGTTGGGACAGGGGCGACTATGGCTACACCTTC. It is translated as CASSWDRGDYGYTF.

The chain recombines TRBV5-4 with TRBJ1-2; 7 nucleotides align to TRBD1. In germline, CDR1 is SGHNT, CDR2 YYREEE (reference sequence). V shed 4 bases, J shed 7 bases, and the junction held 7 bases outside the gene matches. This CDR3 is built from 13 residues. The CDR3 bases are TGTGCCAGCAGCAATCAGGGGGTGAGTGGCTACACCTTC. Translation gives CASSNQGVSGYTF.

The chain couples TRBV6-5 to TRBJ2-5; tentatively, D is TRBD2 (5 bases). V was clipped by 5 bases and J by 5 bases, with 12 bases between them. Germline V gene data show CDR1 as MNHEY and CDR2 as SVGAGI. The CDR3 is made up of 13 amino acids. CDR3: CASSPSGGETQYF. CDR3 nucleotide sequence: TGTGCCAGCAGTCCCTCAGGCGGGGAGACCCAGTACTTC.

CDR3 in DNA: TGCAGCGACCGAGCGGGCGATGAGCAGTTCTTC. This sequence encodes CSDRAGDEQFF. The chain uses TRBV29-1 and TRBJ2-1, with a weak D call TRBD2 (6 bases). V lost 7 bases and J lost 8, with 12 bases in between. The CDR3 has 11 amino acids. The germline gives CDR1 SQVTM, CDR2 ANQGSEA.

This chain uses TRBV25-1 with TRBJ2-3; D is ambiguous. CDR1 is MGHDK and CDR2 is SYGVNS in the germline V gene. V lost 3 bases, J lost 6 bases, and 10 bases lay in between. CDR3 size: 13 residues. CDR3 loop: CASSDPPVDTQYF. CDR3 DNA: TGTGCCAGCAGTGATCCCCCCGTGGATACGCAGTATTTT.

The rearrangement joins TRBV19 to TRBJ1-1; TRBD1 aligns across 8 bases. The CDR3 has 13 amino acids. V dropped 6 bases and J dropped 4; count of bases not matched to a gene: 4. Per germline, CDR1 LNHDA and CDR2 SQIVND (reference sequence). The CDR3 DNA reads as TGTGCCAGTAGCAAACAGGGGGGCACTGAAGCTTTCTTT. Translation: CASSKQGGTEAFF.

This clone was observed a handful of times. The chain couples TRBV5-4 to TRBJ2-3; TRBD2 is a possible D gene (6 bases). The V gene's germline CDR1 is SGHNT and CDR2 YYREEE (reference sequence). The length of the CDR3 is 13 residues. V lost 4 bases and J 4 bases, leaving 10 bases between the germline ends. CDR3 bases: TGTGCCAGCAGCATTGCGGGGTCAGATACGCAGTATTTT. As protein: CASSIAGSDTQYF.

V usage is TRBV10-3 and J usage is TRBJ1-2, with D perhaps TRBD1 (5 bases). Trimming took 3 bases from V and 0 from J, leaving 8 bases between them. The CDR3 runs to 14 residues. The germline V gene has CDR1 ENHRY and CDR2 SYGVKD. CDR3 sequence reads: CAISDSGTNYGYTF. CDR3 nucleotides: TGTGCCATCAGTGATTCAGGGACTAACTATGGCTACACCTTC.

This clone showed up just a few times. This sequence joins TRBV7-2 and TRBJ2-3; 11 positions match TRBD2. With V trimmed by 2 bases and J by 2 bases, 6 bases remained unmatched. Germline CDR1 reads SGHTA; CDR2 reads FQGNSA. This CDR3 region has 17 residues. In DNA form, the CDR3 reads TGTGCCAGCAGCTTAACTAGCGGGAGAGGGTACACAGATACGCAGTATTTT. Residues: CASSLTSGRGYTDTQYF.

This chain connects TRBV27 to TRBJ2-7; D gene unclear. V was shortened by 8 bases and J by 4 bases, with 15 bases between the two germline ends. The CDR3 spans 13 residues. Germline V CDR1 and CDR2: MNHEY, SMNVEV (reference sequence). The CDR3 is CASRNTYGYEQYF. In nucleotides, the CDR3 is TGTGCCAGCCGCAATACCTACGGGTACGAGCAGTACTTC.

The chain recombines TRBV30 with TRBJ1-2, with D maybe TRBD1 (6 bases). V lost 8 bases to trimming and J lost 4 bases, with 17 bases between them. Germline V gene lookup returns CDR1 GTSNPN and CDR2 SVGIG (reference sequence). This CDR3 comprises 13 residues. The CDR3 nucleotides read TGTGCCGTCCGGGGGGGGCAGGTCTATGGCTACACCTTC. This codes for CAVRGGQVYGYTF. The complete variable domain, with remaining parts taken from reference TRBV30 and TRBJ1-2, reads SQTIHQWPATLVQPVGSPLSLECTVEGTSNPNLYWYRQAAGRGLQLLFYSVGIGQISSEVPQNLSASRPQDRQFILSSKKLLLSDSGFYLCAVRGGQVYGYTFGSGTRLTVV.

The CDR3 sequence is CASSRSTNTEAFF. The CDR3 coding sequence is TGTGCCAGCAGCCGCAGTACAAACACTGAAGCTTTCTTT. V and J are TRBV7-3 and TRBJ1-1; D is unresolved. This CDR3 has 13 residues. Trimming shortened V by 5 bases and J by 2 bases, and 9 bases separated the two germline ends. Looked up from germline, CDR1 is SGHTA and CDR2 is FQGTGA.

The genes are TRBV27 and TRBJ1-5; D call uncertain. The CDR3 spans 14 residues. CDR1 is MNHEY, CDR2 SMNVEV, per germline (reference sequence). V was trimmed by 6 bases and J by 0 bases, leaving 9 bases between them. CDR3: CASSRTVSNQPQHF. The CDR3 coding sequence is TGTGCCAGCAGCCGGACTGTTAGCAATCAGCCCCAGCATTTT.

The J gene is TRBJ1-1, the V gene TRBV28, with no clear D. Trimming took off 5 bases at V and 4 bases at J, with 8 bases between the two ends. Germline V gene lookup returns CDR1 MDHEN and CDR2 SYDVKM. The CDR3 is made up of 12 amino acids. This chain's CDR3 is CASSLYPTEAFF. The DNA for the CDR3 is TGTGCCAGCAGTCTCTATCCCACTGAAGCTTTCTTT.

This clone showed up just a few times. A read error is possible here, since a much larger clone lies one base away. The chain joins TRBV5-6 to TRBJ1-1; no clear D. The CDR3 runs to 13 residues. Trimming cost V 5 bases and J 4 bases, with 12 bases left between them. Germline V gene data show CDR1 as SGHDT and CDR2 as YYEEEE. The DNA of the CDR3 is TGTGCCAGCAGTGCGGGCCTTCTCACTGAAGCTTTCTTT. It encodes CASSAGLLTEAFF.

The rearrangement links TRBV15 to TRBJ1-5; D uncertain. This CDR3 region has 15 residues. In germline, CDR1 is LNHNV, CDR2 YYDKDF (reference sequence). V gave up 1 base and J gave up 5 bases, with 12 bases separating them. The CDR3 coding sequence is TGTGCCACCAGCAGAGGTGCGGGGAACGATCAGCCCCAGCATTTT. This encodes CATSRGAGNDQPQHF.

This clone has only a few counts. The gene calls are TRBV4-2 and TRBJ1-1; D remains unclear. CDR3 size: 15 residues. V was shortened by 0 bases and J by 6 bases, with 14 bases between the two germline ends. The germline gives CDR1 LGHNA, CDR2 YNFKEQ. The DNA of the CDR3 is TGTGCCAGCAGCCAAGAGAGGTTACAAAGGCCTGAAGCTTTCTTT. The encoded protein is CASSQERLQRPEAFF.

V and J are TRBV7-9 and TRBJ1-2; a possible D gene is TRBD1 (5 bases). Trimming stripped 3 bases from V and 1 base from J, with 12 bases between. The CDR3 has 15 residues. Germline CDR1 is SEHNR and CDR2 is FQNEAQ (reference sequence). CDR3 sequence reads: CASSLGLDGNYGYTF. The CDR3 nucleotides read TGTGCCAGCAGCTTGGGGCTGGACGGTAACTATGGCTACACCTTC.

The gene calls are TRBV4-1 and TRBJ1-1; tentative D call: TRBD1 (5 bases). Germline loops: CDR1 MGHRA, CDR2 YSYEKL. V dropped 3 bases and J dropped 2 bases, with 13 bases sitting between them. The CDR3 sequence is 15 residues long. CDR3 coding DNA: TGCGCCAGCAGCCAGCTTGCCGGGACTAACACTGAAGCTTTCTTT. Translating it yields CASSQLAGTNTEAFF.

The CDR3 DNA sequence: TGTGCCAGCAGTCAACAGCTCAATCAGCCCCAGCATTTT. It specifies CASSQQLNQPQHF. V is TRBV27 and J is TRBJ1-5, with D unresolved. The CDR3 consists of 13 residues. CDR1 and CDR2 from the germline V gene are MNHEY and SMNVEV (reference sequence). V was trimmed by 5 bases and J by 3 bases, leaving 8 bases between them.

V and J are TRBV30 and TRBJ2-7, with D uncertain. From germline, CDR1 is GTSNPN and CDR2 SVGIG (reference sequence). This CDR3 has 14 residues. V lost 0 bases to trimming and J lost 5 bases, with 14 bases between them. The CDR3 DNA follows: TGTGCCTGGAGTGTTAGGCTAACCCGGGACGAGCAGTACTTC. Protein product: CAWSVRLTRDEQYF.

The rearrangement uses TRBV30 and TRBJ2-7; 9 bases align to TRBD2. CDR1 and CDR2 from the germline V gene are GTSNPN and SVGIG (reference sequence). The CDR3 is 11 amino acids. V was pared by 6 bases and J by 5 bases, with 2 bases of the junction left unmatched. In DNA form, the CDR3 reads TGTGCCTGTAGCGGGAGAAACGAGCAGTACTTC. As protein: CACSGRNEQYF.

Concerning this clone: The same CDR3 can be traced to other DNA sequences in this sample. The rearrangement links TRBV30 to TRBJ1-1; D is unresolved. The CDR3 contains 11 residues. Trimming stripped 2 bases from V and 5 bases from J, with 6 bases between. Germline CDR1 is GTSNPN and CDR2 is SVGIG (reference sequence). In nucleotides, the CDR3 is TGTGCCTGGAGTAGAGTTACTGAAGCTTTCTTT. It encodes CAWSRVTEAFF.

The CDR3 nucleotides are TGTGCCAGCAGCTTAGAGTTGGGGCCTTACAATGAGCAGTTCTTC. Translation: CASSLELGPYNEQFF. This chain connects TRBV7-8 to TRBJ2-1; maybe TRBD1 (5 bases). The germline V gene encodes CDR1 SGHVS and CDR2 FQNEAQ. The CDR3 loop spans 15 amino acids. Deletions cut 1 base from V and 4 bases from J, with 11 bases between.

The chain couples TRBV30 to TRBJ1-2; 8 nucleotides match TRBD1. V lost 0 bases and J lost 6; bases outside the gene matches: 6. The CDR3 spans 14 residues. From germline, CDR1 is GTSNPN and CDR2 SVGIG (reference sequence). The CDR3: CAWSVAGGGNGYTF. Here the CDR3 DNA reads TGTGCCTGGAGTGTAGCAGGGGGCGGGAATGGCTACACCTTC.

The V gene is TRBV7-2, the J gene TRBJ1-1; the D gene is possibly TRBD1 (6 bases). Germline V CDR1 and CDR2: SGHTA, FQGNSA. V lost 9 bases and J lost 5, with 16 bases in between. The CDR3 has 13 amino acids. CDR3 residues: CASGVMRGTEAFF. The CDR3 bases are TGTGCCAGTGGGGTTATGAGGGGGACTGAAGCTTTCTTT.

The chain combines TRBV4-1 with TRBJ1-2, with D possibly being TRBD1 (6 bases). Trimming removed 4 bases at V and 7 bases at J, with 13 bases between. This CDR3 contains 13 residues. Germline V gives CDR1 MGHRA, CDR2 YSYEKL. The CDR3 DNA reads as TGCGCCAGCAGCCCAAGGGGGTTGGGTGGCTACACCTTC. Translation gives CASSPRGLGGYTF.